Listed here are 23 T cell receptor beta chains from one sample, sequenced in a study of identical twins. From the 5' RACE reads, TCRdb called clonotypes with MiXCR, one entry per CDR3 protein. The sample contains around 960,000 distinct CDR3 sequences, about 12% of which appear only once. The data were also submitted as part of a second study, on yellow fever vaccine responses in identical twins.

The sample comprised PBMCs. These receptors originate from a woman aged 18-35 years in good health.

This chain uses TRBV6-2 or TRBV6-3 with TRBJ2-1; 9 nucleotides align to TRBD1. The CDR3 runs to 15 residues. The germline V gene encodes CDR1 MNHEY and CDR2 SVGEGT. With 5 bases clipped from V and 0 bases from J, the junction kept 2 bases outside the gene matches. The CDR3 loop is CASSKGQGSYNEQFF. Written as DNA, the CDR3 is TGTGCCAGCAGTAAGGGACAGGGCTCCTACAATGAGCAGTTCTTC.

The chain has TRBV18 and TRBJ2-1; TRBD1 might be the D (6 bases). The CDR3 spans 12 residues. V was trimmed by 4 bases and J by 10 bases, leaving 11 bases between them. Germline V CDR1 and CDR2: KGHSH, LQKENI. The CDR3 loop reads CASSLNREEQFF. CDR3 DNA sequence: TGTGCCAGCTCACTAAACAGGGAGGAGCAGTTCTTC. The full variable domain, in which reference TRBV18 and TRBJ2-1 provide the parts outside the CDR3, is NAGVMQNPRHLVRRRGQEARLRCSPMKGHSHVYWYRQLPEEGLKFMVYLQKENIIDESGMPKERFSAEFPKEGPSILRIQQVVRGDSAAYFCASSLNREEQFFGPGTRLTVL.

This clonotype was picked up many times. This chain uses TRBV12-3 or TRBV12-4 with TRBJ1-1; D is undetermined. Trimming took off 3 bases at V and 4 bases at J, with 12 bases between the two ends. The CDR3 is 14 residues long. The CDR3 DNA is TGTGCCAGCAGTTTTCTCCTGCCGAGCACTGAAGCTTTCTTT. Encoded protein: CASSFLLPSTEAFF.

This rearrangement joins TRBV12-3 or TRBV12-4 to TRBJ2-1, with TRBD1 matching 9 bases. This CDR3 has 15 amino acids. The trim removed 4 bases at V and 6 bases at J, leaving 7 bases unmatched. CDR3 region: CASSSRGQGGNEQFF. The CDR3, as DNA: TGTGCCAGCAGTTCCAGGGGACAGGGTGGCAATGAGCAGTTCTTC.

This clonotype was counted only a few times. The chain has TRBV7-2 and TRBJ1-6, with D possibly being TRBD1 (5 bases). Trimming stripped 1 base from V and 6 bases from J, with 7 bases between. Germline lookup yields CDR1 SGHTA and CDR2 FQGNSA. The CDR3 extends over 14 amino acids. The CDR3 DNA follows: TGTGCCAGCAGCTTAGGGACATTTAATTCACCCCTCCACTTT. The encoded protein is CASSLGTFNSPLHF. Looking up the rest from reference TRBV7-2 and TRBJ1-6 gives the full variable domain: GAGVSQSPSNKVTEKGKDVELRCDPISGHTALYWYRQSLGQGLEFLIYFQGNSAPDKSGLPSDRFSAERTGGSVSTLTIQRTQQEDSAVYLCASSLGTFNSPLHFGNGTRLTVT.

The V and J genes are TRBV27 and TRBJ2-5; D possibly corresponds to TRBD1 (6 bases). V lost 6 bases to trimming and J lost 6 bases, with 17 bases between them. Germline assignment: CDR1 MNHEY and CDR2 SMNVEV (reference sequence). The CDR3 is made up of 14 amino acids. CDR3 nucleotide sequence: TGTGCCAGCAGCCCAACAGGGAGTATCAAGACCCAGTACTTC. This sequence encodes CASSPTGSIKTQYF.

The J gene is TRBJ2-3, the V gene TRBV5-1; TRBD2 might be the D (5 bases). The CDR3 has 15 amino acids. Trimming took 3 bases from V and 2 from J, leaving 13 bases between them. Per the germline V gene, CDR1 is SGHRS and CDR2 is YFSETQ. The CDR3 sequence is CASSSTSGVTDTQYF. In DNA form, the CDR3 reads TGCGCCAGCAGCTCAACCTCCGGGGTCACAGATACGCAGTATTTT.

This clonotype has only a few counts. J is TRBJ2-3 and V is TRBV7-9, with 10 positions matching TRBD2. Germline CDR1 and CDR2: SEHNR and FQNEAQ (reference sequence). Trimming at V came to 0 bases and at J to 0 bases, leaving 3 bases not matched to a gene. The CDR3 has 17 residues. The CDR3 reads CASSLAKAGGSTDTQYF. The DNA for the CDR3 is TGTGCCAGCAGCTTAGCAAAAGCGGGAGGGAGCACAGATACGCAGTATTTT.

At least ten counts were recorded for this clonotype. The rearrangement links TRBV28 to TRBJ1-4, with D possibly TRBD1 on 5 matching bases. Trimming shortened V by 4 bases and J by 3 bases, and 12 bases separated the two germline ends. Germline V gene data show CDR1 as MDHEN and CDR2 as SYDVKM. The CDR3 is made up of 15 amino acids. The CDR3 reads CASSSLGGPNEKLFF. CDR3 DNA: TGTGCCAGCAGTTCGCTGGGGGGTCCTAATGAAAAACTGTTTTTT.

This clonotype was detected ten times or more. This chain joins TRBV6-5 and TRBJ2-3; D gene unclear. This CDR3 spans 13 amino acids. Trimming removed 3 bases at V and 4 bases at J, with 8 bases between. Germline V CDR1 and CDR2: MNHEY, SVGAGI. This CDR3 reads CASSYRVPDTQYF. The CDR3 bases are TGTGCCAGCAGTTATAGGGTCCCAGATACGCAGTATTTT.

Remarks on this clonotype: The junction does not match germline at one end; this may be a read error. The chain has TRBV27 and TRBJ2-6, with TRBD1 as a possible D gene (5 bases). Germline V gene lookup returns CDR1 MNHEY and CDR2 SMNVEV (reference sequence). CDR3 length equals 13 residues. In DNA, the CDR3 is TGTGCCAGCAGTTTAGCTGGGGCCAACGTCCTGGCTTTC. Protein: CASSLAGANVLAF. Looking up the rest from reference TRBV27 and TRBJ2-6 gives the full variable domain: EAQVTQNPRYLITVTGKKLTVTCSQNMNHEYMSWYRQDPGLGLRQIYYSMNVEVTDKGDVPEGYKVSRKEKRNFPLILESPSPNQTSLYFCASSLAGANVLAFGAGSRLTVL.

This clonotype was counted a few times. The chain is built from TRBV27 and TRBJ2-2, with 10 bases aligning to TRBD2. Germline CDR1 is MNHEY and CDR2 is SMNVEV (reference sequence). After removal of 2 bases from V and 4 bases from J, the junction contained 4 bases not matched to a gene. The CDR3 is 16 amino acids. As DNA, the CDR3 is TGTGCCAGCAGTTTAAAGAGCGGGAGGGCCACCGGGGAGCTGTTTTTT. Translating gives CASSLKSGRATGELFF.

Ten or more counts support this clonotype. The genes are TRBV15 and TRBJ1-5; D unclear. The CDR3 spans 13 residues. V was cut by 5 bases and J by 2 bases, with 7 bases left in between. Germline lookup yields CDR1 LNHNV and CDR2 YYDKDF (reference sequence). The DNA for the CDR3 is TGTGCCACCAGCGGAACCGGCAATCAGCCCCAGCATTTT. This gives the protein CATSGTGNQPQHF.

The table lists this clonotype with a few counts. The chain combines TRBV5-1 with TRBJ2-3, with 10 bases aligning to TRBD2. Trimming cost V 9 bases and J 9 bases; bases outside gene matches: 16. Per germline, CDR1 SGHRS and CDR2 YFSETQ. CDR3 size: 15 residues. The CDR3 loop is CATAPLAGAPGTQYF. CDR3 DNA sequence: TGCGCCACCGCCCCCCTAGCGGGAGCTCCAGGAACGCAGTATTTT.

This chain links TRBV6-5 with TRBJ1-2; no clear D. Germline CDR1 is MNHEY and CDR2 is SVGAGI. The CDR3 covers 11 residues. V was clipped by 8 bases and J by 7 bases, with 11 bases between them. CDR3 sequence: CASLAVGGYTF. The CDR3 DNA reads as TGTGCCAGCTTGGCGGTGGGTGGCTACACCTTC.

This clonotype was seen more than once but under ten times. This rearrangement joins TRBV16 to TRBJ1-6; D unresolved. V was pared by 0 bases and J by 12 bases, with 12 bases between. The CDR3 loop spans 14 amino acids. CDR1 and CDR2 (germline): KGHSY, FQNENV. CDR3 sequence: CASSQSSGPIPLHF. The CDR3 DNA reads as TGTGCCAGCAGCCAATCATCAGGTCCAATACCCCTCCACTTT.

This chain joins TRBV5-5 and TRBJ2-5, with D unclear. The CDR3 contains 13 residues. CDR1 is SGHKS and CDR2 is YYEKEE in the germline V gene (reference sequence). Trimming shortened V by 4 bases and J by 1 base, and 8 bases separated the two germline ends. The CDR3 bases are TGTGCCAGCAGCCGGGCTCCCCAAGAGACCCAGTACTTC. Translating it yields CASSRAPQETQYF.

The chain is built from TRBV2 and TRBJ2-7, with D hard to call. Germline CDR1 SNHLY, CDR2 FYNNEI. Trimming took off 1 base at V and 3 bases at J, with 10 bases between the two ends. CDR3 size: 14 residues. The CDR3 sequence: CASSEDRSYYEQYF. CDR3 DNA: TGTGCCAGCAGTGAAGACCGCAGTTACTACGAGCAGTACTTC.

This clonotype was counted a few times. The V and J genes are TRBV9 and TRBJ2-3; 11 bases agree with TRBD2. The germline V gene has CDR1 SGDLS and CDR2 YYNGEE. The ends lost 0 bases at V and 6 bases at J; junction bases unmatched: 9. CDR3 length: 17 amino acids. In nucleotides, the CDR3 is TGTGCCAGCAGCGTAGCTGGGCTAGCGGGGGGCCAGGATACGCAGTATTTT. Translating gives CASSVAGLAGGQDTQYF.

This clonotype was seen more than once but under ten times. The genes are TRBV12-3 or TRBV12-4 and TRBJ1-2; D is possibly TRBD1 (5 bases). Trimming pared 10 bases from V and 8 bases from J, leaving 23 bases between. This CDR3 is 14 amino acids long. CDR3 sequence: CATASHRGGTGYTF. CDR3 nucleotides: TGTGCCACAGCTTCCCACCGGGGAGGGACCGGCTACACCTTC.

CDR3 in amino acids: CASGLVQGIYNEQFF. The CDR3 DNA follows: TGTGCTAGTGGTTTGGTACAGGGAATCTACAATGAGCAGTTCTTC. The chain joins TRBV12-5 to TRBJ2-1; TRBD1 might be the D (6 bases). From germline, CDR1 is LGHNT and CDR2 FRNRAP. The CDR3 covers 15 residues. Deletions cut 0 bases from V and 3 bases from J, with 9 bases between.

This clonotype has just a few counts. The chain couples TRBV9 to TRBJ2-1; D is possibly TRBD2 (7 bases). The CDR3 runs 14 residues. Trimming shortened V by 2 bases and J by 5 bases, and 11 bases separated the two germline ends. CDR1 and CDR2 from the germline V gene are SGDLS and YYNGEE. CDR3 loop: CASSVGGGDNEQFF. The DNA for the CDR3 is TGTGCCAGCAGCGTTGGAGGGGGGGACAATGAGCAGTTCTTC.

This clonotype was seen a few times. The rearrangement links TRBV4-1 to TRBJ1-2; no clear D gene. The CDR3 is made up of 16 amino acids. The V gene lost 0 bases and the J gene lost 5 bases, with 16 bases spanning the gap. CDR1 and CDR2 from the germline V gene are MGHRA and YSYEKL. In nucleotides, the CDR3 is TGCGCCAGCAGCCAAGATGTCATCGAAAAGGGATATGGCTACACCTTC. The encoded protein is CASSQDVIEKGYGYTF.